These 19 T cell receptor beta chains were all obtained from the same sample, sequenced in a study of identical twins. Using its own MiXCR run on the 5' RACE reads, TCRdb lists one record per CDR3 protein. Of about 570,000 distinct CDR3 sequences listed, just under 10% are singletons. The same sample was also studied in work on yellow fever vaccine responses in identical twins.

The sequenced sample was PBMCs. The receptors derive from a woman between 18 and 30 years old in good health.

V gene TRBV14 combines with J gene TRBJ2-7; 13 positions agree with TRBD2. V shed 4 bases and J 0 bases; nucleotides not matched to a gene: 6. Germline lookup yields CDR1 SGHDN and CDR2 FVKESK. This CDR3 has 17 residues. The CDR3 loop is CASSRGLAGAPSYEQYF. The CDR3 region has the DNA TGTGCCAGCAGCCGCGGACTAGCGGGGGCACCCTCCTACGAGCAGTACTTC.

Details on this clonotype: This CDR3 fails to terminate in the conserved phenylalanine or tryptophan, so it likely reflects a read error. The chain couples TRBV7-9 to TRBJ2-7, with D tentatively TRBD1 or TRBD2 (6 bases each). In germline, CDR1 is SEHNR, CDR2 FQNEAQ (reference sequence). The CDR3 is 16 residues long. Deletions cut 5 bases from V and 1 base from J, with 18 bases between. Written as DNA, the CDR3 is TGTGCCAGCAGCCCCCGGGGGCAGGATCTATCCTACGAGCAGTACCTC. Amino acid sequence: CASSPRGQDLSYEQYL.

This clonotype was seen repeatedly, ten times or more. The gene calls are TRBV12-3 or TRBV12-4 and TRBJ2-1, with D perhaps TRBD1 (6 bases). The V and J ends lost 5 bases and 7 bases respectively, with 9 bases between them. There are 12 residues in the CDR3. The chain's CDR3 is CASSIQGNEQFF. Written as DNA, the CDR3 is TGTGCCAGCAGTATACAGGGTAATGAGCAGTTCTTC.

This clonotype occurred many times. The chain combines TRBV12-3 or TRBV12-4 with TRBJ1-1; possibly TRBD1 for D (5 bases). With 5 bases removed from V and 6 bases from J, the gap between germline ends came to 13 bases. The CDR3 has 13 residues. DNA of the CDR3: TGTGCCAGCAGTGTTACATGGGGGTCTGAAGCTTTCTTT. Translating it yields CASSVTWGSEAFF.

Ten or more counts support this clonotype. The V gene is TRBV3-1, the J gene TRBJ1-1, with a weak D call TRBD1 (5 bases). There are 13 residues in the CDR3. Trimming left V 7 bases short and J 6 bases short, with 15 bases between. Germline CDR1 LGHDT, CDR2 YNNKEL (reference sequence). CDR3 nucleotides: TGTGCCAGCAATAGCGGGGGGATTTCTGAAGCTTTCTTT. Its translation is CASNSGGISEAFF.

The rearrangement links TRBV15 to TRBJ1-1, with unresolved D. Germline CDR1 reads LNHNV; CDR2 reads YYDKDF (reference sequence). This CDR3 spans 13 amino acids. V shed 5 bases and J shed 1 base, with 8 bases lying between them. The CDR3 spells CATSSDQNTEAFF. In DNA form, the CDR3 reads TGTGCCACCAGCTCCGACCAGAACACTGAAGCTTTCTTT. Supplemented by reference TRBV15 and TRBJ1-1, the full variable domain reads DAMVIQNPRYQVTQFGKPVTLSCSQTLNHNVMYWYQQKSSQAPKLLFHYYDKDFNNEADTPDNFQSRRPNTSFCFLDIRSPGLGDTAMYLCATSSDQNTEAFFGQGTRLTVV.

This clonotype was observed at least ten times. This chain links TRBV29-1 with TRBJ1-4, with no clear D. The CDR3 is made up of 14 amino acids. Germline-derived CDR1 and CDR2 are SQVTM and ANQGSEA. V lost 5 bases and J 4 bases, leaving 14 bases between the germline ends. CDR3 bases: TGCAGCGTTCTCCGGTCGGGAATTAATGAAAAACTGTTTTTT. Translated: CSVLRSGINEKLFF.

The chain recombines TRBV4-3 with TRBJ2-5; 9 bases align to TRBD1. Germline lookup yields CDR1 LGHNA and CDR2 YSLEER. J lost 7 bases, V lost 0 bases, and 18 bases had no gene match. The CDR3 has 19 residues. In nucleotides, the CDR3 is TGCGCCAGCAGCCAAGATCGGACAGGGGTTAGTAGGAGGTCAGGGACCCAGTACTTC. Residues: CASSQDRTGVSRRSGTQYF.

This clonotype has a handful of counts. This rearrangement joins TRBV14 to TRBJ2-7, with TRBD2 identical over 11 bases. V shed 0 bases and J 2 bases; nucleotides not matched to a gene: 9. The CDR3 loop spans 18 amino acids. Germline CDR1 and CDR2: SGHDN and FVKESK. In nucleotides, the CDR3 is TGTGCCAGCAGCCAAGATAACACTAGCGGGAGACTTCCCTACGAGCAGTACTTC. Protein product: CASSQDNTSGRLPYEQYF.

The rearrangement uses TRBV9 and TRBJ2-3; 8 nucleotides agree with TRBD2. J gave up 4 bases and V 4 bases, and 20 bases lay outside the gene matches. The CDR3 totals 19 residues. CDR1 SGDLS and CDR2 YYNGEE come from the germline V gene. CDR3 nucleotide sequence: TGTGCCAGCAGCATTAGAGGCGGGTCCAGCGGGAGTATAGCAGATACGCAGTATTTT. Translation gives CASSIRGGSSGSIADTQYF. The variable domain in full, with the rest retrieved from reference TRBV9 and TRBJ2-3, is DSGVTQTPKHLITATGQRVTLRCSPRSGDLSVYWYQQSLDQGLQFLIQYYNGEERAKGNILERFSAQQFPDLHSELNLSSLELGDSALYFCASSIRGGSSGSIADTQYFGPGTRLTVL.

This clonotype was recorded many times. The chain uses TRBV6-4 and TRBJ2-3; the match to TRBD2 covers 8 bases. V lost 4 bases and J lost 2; bases outside the gene matches: 5. The CDR3 runs to 15 residues. Germline V gene lookup returns CDR1 MRHNA and CDR2 SNTAGT. CDR3 coding DNA: TGTGCCAGCAGTGGGAGCGGGAGTAACACAGATACGCAGTATTTT. Translating it yields CASSGSGSNTDTQYF.

The chain uses TRBV6-2 or TRBV6-3 and TRBJ1-5; D remains unclear. Germline values: CDR1 MNHEY, CDR2 SVGEGT. The ends were cut back, 11 bases at V and 2 bases at J, with 13 bases in the middle. The CDR3 consists of 13 residues. CDR3 in DNA: TGTGCCGGAGGAGGCCAGGGCAATCAGCCCCAGCATTTT. Translation gives CAGGGQGNQPQHF.

This clonotype was recorded at least ten times. The rearrangement uses TRBV6-5 and TRBJ2-3; 9 nucleotides agree with TRBD2. Trimming cost V 2 bases and J 6 bases; bases outside gene matches: 9. This CDR3 region has 16 residues. Germline values: CDR1 MNHEY, CDR2 SVGAGI. CDR3 DNA sequence: TGTGCCAGCAGTTACCTGTGGCGGGAGGGGGTGGATACGCAGTATTTT. Translation gives CASSYLWREGVDTQYF.

This clonotype has ten or more counts. The rearrangement links TRBV29-1 to TRBJ2-1; 10 nucleotides agree with TRBD2. From germline, CDR1 is SQVTM and CDR2 ANQGSEA. The CDR3 is 17 amino acids. Trimming cost V 4 bases and J 0 bases; bases outside gene matches: 9. The CDR3 bases are TGCAGCGTTGTTGGCCTAGCGGGAGAGCGCTCCTACAATGAGCAGTTCTTC. This encodes CSVVGLAGERSYNEQFF.

This clonotype was seen only a few times. The rearrangement joins TRBV2 to TRBJ2-6; 7 positions agree with TRBD1. The trim removed 5 bases at V and 2 bases at J, leaving 6 bases unmatched. The germline CDR1 and CDR2 sequences are SNHLY and FYNNEI. The length of the CDR3 is 16 residues. This CDR3 reads CASSLSQGAGANVLTF. The CDR3 DNA reads as TGTGCCAGCAGTTTGTCCCAGGGGGCTGGGGCCAACGTCCTGACTTTC.

This sequence joins TRBV7-9 and TRBJ1-4; 7 positions agree with TRBD1. Per germline, CDR1 SEHNR and CDR2 FQNEAQ (reference sequence). Trimming took 1 base from V and 8 from J; bases not matched to a gene: 10. The CDR3 extends over 16 amino acids. CDR3 sequence (DNA): TGTGCCAGCAGCTTAGGCCGACAGGGCGTACGGGAAAAACTGTTTTTT. Translated, it gives CASSLGRQGVREKLFF.

The V and J genes are TRBV15 and TRBJ1-6, with TRBD1 as a possible D gene (6 bases). The CDR3 covers 15 residues. CDR1 LNHNV and CDR2 YYDKDF come from the germline V gene (reference sequence). V was pared by 3 bases and J by 7 bases, with 13 bases between. DNA for the CDR3: TGTGCCACCAGCAGCTACTCAGGGGCGAATTCACCCCTCCACTTT. Amino acids: CATSSYSGANSPLHF.

This clonotype was counted a single time. This rearrangement joins TRBV27 to TRBJ2-5, with 13 bases that match TRBD2. The germline V gene encodes CDR1 MNHEY and CDR2 SMNVEV (reference sequence). The CDR3 runs 15 residues. V shed 6 bases, J shed 7 bases, and the junction held 8 bases outside the gene matches. CDR3 in DNA: TGTGCCAGCAGAGAACTAGCGGGGGGGCTGGTGACCCAGTACTTC. It encodes CASRELAGGLVTQYF.

A remark on this clonotype: Just one base apart from a much larger clone, this may be a read error. The V call is TRBV12-3 or TRBV12-4, the J call TRBJ2-2; D possibly corresponds to TRBD2 (5 bases). The CDR3 contains 14 residues. V was trimmed by 3 bases and J by 9 bases, leaving 14 bases between them. The CDR3 sequence is CASSFGLPIWELFF. CDR3 DNA sequence: TGTGCCAGCAGTTTTGGACTGCCCATCTGGGAGCTGTTTTTT.